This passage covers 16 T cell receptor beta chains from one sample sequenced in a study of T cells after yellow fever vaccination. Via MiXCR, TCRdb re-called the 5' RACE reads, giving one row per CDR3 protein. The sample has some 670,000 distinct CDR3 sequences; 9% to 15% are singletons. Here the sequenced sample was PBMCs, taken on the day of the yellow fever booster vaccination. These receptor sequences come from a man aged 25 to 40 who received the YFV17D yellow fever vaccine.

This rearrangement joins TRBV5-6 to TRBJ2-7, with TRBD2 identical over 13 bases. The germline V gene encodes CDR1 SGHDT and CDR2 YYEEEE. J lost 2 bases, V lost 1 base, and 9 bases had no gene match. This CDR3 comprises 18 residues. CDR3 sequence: CASSLFAGTSGIPYEQYF. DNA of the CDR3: TGTGCCAGCAGCTTGTTTGCCGGGACTAGCGGGATCCCCTACGAGCAGTACTTC.

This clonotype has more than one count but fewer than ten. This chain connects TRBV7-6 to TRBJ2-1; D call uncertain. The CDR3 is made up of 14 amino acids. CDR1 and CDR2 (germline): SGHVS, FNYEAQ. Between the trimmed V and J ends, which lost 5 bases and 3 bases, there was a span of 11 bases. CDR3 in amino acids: CASSPQTYYNEQFF. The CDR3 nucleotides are TGTGCCAGCAGCCCTCAGACTTACTACAATGAGCAGTTCTTC.

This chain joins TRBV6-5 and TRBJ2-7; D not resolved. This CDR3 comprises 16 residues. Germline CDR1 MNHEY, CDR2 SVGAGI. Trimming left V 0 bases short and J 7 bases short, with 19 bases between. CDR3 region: CASSYSSSLPSGEQYF. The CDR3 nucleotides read TGTGCCAGCAGTTACTCGAGTTCACTCCCCTCTGGGGAGCAGTACTTC.

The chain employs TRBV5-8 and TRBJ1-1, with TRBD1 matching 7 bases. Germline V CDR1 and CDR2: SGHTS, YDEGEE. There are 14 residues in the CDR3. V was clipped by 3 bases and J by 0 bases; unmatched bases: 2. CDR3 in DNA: TGTGCCAGCAGCTATGACAGGGTGAACACTGAAGCTTTCTTT. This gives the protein CASSYDRVNTEAFF. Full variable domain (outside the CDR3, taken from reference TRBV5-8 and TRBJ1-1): EAGVTQSPTHLIKTRGQQATLRCSPISGHTSVYWYQQALGLGLQFLLWYDEGEERNRGNFPPRFSGRQFPNYSSELNVNALELEDSALYLCASSYDRVNTEAFFGQGTRLTVV.

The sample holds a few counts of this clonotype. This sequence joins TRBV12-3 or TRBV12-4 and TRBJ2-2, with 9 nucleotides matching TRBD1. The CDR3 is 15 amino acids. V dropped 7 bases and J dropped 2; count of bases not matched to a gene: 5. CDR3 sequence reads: CASTGQGTNTGELFF. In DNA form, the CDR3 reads TGTGCCAGCACTGGACAGGGGACCAACACCGGGGAGCTGTTTTTT.

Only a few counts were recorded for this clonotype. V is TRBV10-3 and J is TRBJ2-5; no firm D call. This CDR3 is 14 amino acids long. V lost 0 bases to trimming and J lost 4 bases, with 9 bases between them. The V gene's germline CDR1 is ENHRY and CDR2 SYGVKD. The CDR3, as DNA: TGTGCCATCAGTGAGTCGGTCGGTTCAGAGACCCAGTACTTC. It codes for CAISESVGSETQYF.

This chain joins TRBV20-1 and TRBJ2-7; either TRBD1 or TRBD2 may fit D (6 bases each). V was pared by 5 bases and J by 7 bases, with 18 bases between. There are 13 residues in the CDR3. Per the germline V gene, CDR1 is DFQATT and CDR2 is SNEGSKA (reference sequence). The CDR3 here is CSARPEGGLEQYF. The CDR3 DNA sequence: TGCAGTGCTCGTCCGGAGGGGGGATTGGAGCAGTACTTC.

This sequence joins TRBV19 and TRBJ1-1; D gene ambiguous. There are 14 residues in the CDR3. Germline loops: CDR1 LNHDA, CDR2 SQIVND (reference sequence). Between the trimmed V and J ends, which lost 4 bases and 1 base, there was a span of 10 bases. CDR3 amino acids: CASSKSQRNTEAFF. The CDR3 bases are TGTGCCAGTAGTAAGTCCCAGCGGAACACTGAAGCTTTCTTT. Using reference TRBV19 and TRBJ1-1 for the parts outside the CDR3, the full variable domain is DGGITQSPKYLFRKEGQNVTLSCEQNLNHDAMYWYRQDPGQGLRLIYYSQIVNDFQKGDIAEGYSVSREKKESFPLTVTSAQKNPTAFYLCASSKSQRNTEAFFGQGTRLTVV.

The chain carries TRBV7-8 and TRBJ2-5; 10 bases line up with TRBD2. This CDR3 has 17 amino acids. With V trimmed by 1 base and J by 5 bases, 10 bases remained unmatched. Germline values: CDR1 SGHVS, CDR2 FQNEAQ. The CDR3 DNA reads TGTGCCAGCAGCTTAGTTTCCAGCGGGAGGGCCGCGGAGACCCAGTACTTC. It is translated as CASSLVSSGRAAETQYF.

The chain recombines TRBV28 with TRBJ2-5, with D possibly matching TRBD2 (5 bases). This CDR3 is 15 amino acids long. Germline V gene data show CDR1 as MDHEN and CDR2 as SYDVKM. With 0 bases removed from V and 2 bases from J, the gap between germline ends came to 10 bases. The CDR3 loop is CASSLWGSGQETQYF. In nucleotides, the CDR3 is TGTGCCAGCAGTTTATGGGGCAGCGGACAAGAGACCCAGTACTTC.

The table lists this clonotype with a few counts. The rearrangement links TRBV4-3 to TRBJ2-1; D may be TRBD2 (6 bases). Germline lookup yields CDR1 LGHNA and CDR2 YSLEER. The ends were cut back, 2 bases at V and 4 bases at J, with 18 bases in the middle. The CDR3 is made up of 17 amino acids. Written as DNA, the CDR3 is TGCGCCAGCAGCCAAAACTTCGGCGGGGCCAAATACAATGAGCAGTTCTTC. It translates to CASSQNFGGAKYNEQFF.

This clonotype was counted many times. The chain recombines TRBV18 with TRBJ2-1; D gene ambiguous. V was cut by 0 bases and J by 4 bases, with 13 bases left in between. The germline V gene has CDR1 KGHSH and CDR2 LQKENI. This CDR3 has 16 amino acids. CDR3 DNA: TGTGCCAGCTCACCACCGGCACAGATATCTTACAATGAGCAGTTCTTC. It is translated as CASSPPAQISYNEQFF.

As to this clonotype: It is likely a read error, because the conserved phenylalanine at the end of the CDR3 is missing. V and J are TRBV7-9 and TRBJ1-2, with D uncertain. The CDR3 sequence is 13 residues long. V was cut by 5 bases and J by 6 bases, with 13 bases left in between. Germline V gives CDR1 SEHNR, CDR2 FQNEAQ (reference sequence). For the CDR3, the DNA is TGTGCCAGCAGCGTAACATGGGCGGATGGCTACACCTCC. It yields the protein CASSVTWADGYTS.

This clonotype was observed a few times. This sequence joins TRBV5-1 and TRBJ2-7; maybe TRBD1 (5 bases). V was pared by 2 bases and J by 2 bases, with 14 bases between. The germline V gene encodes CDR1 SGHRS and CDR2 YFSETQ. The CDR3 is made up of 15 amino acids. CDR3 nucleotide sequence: TGCGCCAGCAGCTTTCGGGCTGACAGCACCTACGAGCAGTACTTC. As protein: CASSFRADSTYEQYF.

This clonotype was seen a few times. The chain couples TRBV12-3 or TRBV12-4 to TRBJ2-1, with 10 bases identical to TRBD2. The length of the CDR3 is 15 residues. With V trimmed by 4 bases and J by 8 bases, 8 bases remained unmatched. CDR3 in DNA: TGTGCCAGCAGTTGGGGACTAGCGAGAAGTGATGAGCAGTTCTTC. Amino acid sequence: CASSWGLARSDEQFF.

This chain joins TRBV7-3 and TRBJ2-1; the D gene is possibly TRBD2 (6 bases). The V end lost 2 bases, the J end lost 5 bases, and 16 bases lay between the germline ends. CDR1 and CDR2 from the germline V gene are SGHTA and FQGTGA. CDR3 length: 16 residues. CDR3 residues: CASSLYSGSPHNEQFF. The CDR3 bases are TGTGCCAGCAGCTTATACTCCGGGAGTCCCCACAATGAGCAGTTCTTC.